This T cell receptor (beta chain) was sequenced for a study of T cell responses to AZD1222 COVID-19 vaccine. Second doses were pooled across both intervals (about 4 or about 12 weeks). V was trimmed by 4 bases and J by 2 bases, leaving 21 bases between them. In germline, CDR1 is KGHSH, CDR2 LQKENI. This CDR3 has 18 residues. Of note for this clone: The antigen remains undetermined.

Regarding the study as a whole: White British ancestry dominated among donors, who included more females, and clonal diversity was possibly underestimated. Only five or six AZD1222 recipients were seropositive at baseline. Repertoires in all cases were sampled only once the peak T cell response had passed.

The table came from immunoSEQ multiplex PCR; TCRdb's copy has only in-frame clones and leaves some out. The sample records 95,000 to 120,000 clones, around 89% being singletons. This TCR was recovered from an adult who received the AZD1222 COVID-19 vaccine. The sequencing here drew on peripheral blood, taken 28 days after the second AZD1222 dose. This chain uses TRBV18 with TRBJ1-5, with D maybe TRBD1 (5 bases). In nucleotides, the CDR3 is TGTGCCAGCTCACTATTGGGGCAGAGCCCGGGAGGCAATCAGCCCCAGCATTTT. Amino acids: CASSLLGQSPGGNQPQHF.